Each of the 15 T cell receptor beta chains below was sequenced from the same sample in a study of T cell responses to AZD1222 COVID-19 vaccine. Assay used: immunoSEQ multiplex PCR; TCRdb lists only in-frame clones, some missing. Among some 180,000 clones listed, 94% were seen once. Sample: peripheral blood, taken 28 days after the second AZD1222 dose. These receptors were collected from an adult who received the AZD1222 COVID-19 vaccine.

The CDR3 region has the DNA TGTGCCAGCAGTCGGGACAGCTATGGCTACACCTTC. It is translated as CASSRDSYGYTF. The rearrangement links TRBV12-3 or TRBV12-4 to TRBJ1-2; 7 bases agree with TRBD1. This CDR3 region has 12 residues. Trimming removed 5 bases from V and 4 bases from J; junction bases left unmatched: 1.

The chain has TRBV7-9 and TRBJ2-1; unclear D gene. CDR1 and CDR2 (germline): SEHNR, FQNEAQ (reference sequence). V was shortened by 3 bases and J by 9 bases, with 12 bases between the two germline ends. This CDR3 has 13 amino acids. The CDR3 reads CASSFVGMGEQFF. The CDR3 DNA is TGTGCCAGCAGCTTTGTGGGAATGGGTGAGCAGTTCTTC.

This chain uses TRBV7-9 with TRBJ1-1; tentatively, D is TRBD1 (5 bases). The CDR3 is 15 residues long. V was trimmed by 1 base and J by 4 bases, leaving 13 bases between them. Germline CDR1 and CDR2: SEHNR and FQNEAQ (reference sequence). CDR3 DNA sequence: TGTGCCAGCAGCTTAGATGGTCAGGGAGGCACTGAAGCTTTCTTT. Translation: CASSLDGQGGTEAFF.

For the CDR3, the DNA is TGTGCCAGCAGCCAAGTATCGGGGGACACTGAAGCTTTCTTT. The encoded protein is CASSQVSGDTEAFF. This rearrangement joins TRBV4-2 to TRBJ1-1, with a tentative D call TRBD1 (5 bases). Looked up from germline, CDR1 is LGHNA and CDR2 is YNFKEQ. The CDR3 has 14 residues. V lost 1 base, J lost 3 bases, and 9 bases lay in between.

The rearrangement uses TRBV21-1 and TRBJ2-4. TRBV21-1 is a listed pseudogene. The CDR3 runs 14 residues. CDR3 coding DNA: TGTGCCAGCAGCAAGGAAAAAGCCAAAAACATTCAGTACTTC. It yields the protein CASSKEKAKNIQYF.

This clone was found once. The chain links TRBV7-8 to TRBJ1-5, with TRBD1 identical over 8 bases. The CDR3 covers 14 residues. V lost 5 bases and J lost 4; bases outside the gene matches: 4. Germline V gene data show CDR1 as SGHVS and CDR2 as FQNEAQ. The CDR3 is CASSPDRVNQPQHF. CDR3 nucleotides: TGTGCCAGCAGCCCGGACAGGGTAAATCAGCCCCAGCATTTT.

This rearrangement joins TRBV11-3 to TRBJ1-4, with no clear D. Germline assignment: CDR1 SGHNT and CDR2 YENEEA. The ends were cut back, 5 bases at V and 4 bases at J, with 20 bases in the middle. The CDR3 contains 17 residues. CDR3 coding DNA: TGTGCCAGCAGCAGCGAAAGTCGGGCCGGGAGTAATGAAAAACTGTTTTTT. This codes for CASSSESRAGSNEKLFF.

The chain employs TRBV27 and TRBJ1-6, with 7 bases fitting TRBD1. After removal of 5 bases from V and 11 bases from J, the junction contained 15 bases not matched to a gene. CDR1 MNHEY and CDR2 SMNVEV come from the germline V gene (reference sequence). The CDR3 spans 16 residues. CDR3 bases: TGTGCCAGCAGTCACGACAGGGCTGTCGATAGTGCACCCCTCCACTTT. Translated, it gives CASSHDRAVDSAPLHF.

The V and J genes are TRBV16 and TRBJ2-3; unclear D gene. The CDR3 extends over 17 amino acids. The germline V and J ends were trimmed by 0 bases and 2 bases, with 15 bases remaining between them. CDR1 and CDR2 from the germline V gene are KGHSY and FQNENV. DNA for the CDR3: TGTGCCAGCAGCCAATCCCGTGACCCAGCTTCCACAGATACGCAGTATTTT. Amino acid sequence: CASSQSRDPASTDTQYF.

The chain links TRBV6-5 to TRBJ2-1, with TRBD1 matching 9 bases. Germline V gene sequence: CDR1 MNHEY, CDR2 SVGAGI. Trimming removed 6 bases from V and 5 bases from J; junction bases left unmatched: 8. The CDR3 has 15 residues. The CDR3 sequence: CASSLGQGLNNEQFF. The CDR3 DNA sequence: TGTGCCAGCAGCCTCGGACAGGGGTTAAACAATGAGCAGTTCTTC.

V gene TRBV4-2 combines with J gene TRBJ1-5; 7 bases map to TRBD1. Germline V gene sequence: CDR1 LGHNA, CDR2 YNFKEQ. V trimming: 0 bases; J trimming: 7 bases; junction bases outside the gene matches: 9. This CDR3 region has 16 residues. The CDR3 nucleotides read TGTGCCAGCAGCCAAGAAAAGGGGGCAACGGGACAGCCCCAGCATTTT. It yields the protein CASSQEKGATGQPQHF.

The chain carries TRBV27 and TRBJ2-7; the match to TRBD1 covers 7 bases. The germline V gene has CDR1 MNHEY and CDR2 SMNVEV (reference sequence). The CDR3 is 15 amino acids. V shed 2 bases and J 6 bases; nucleotides not matched to a gene: 10. CDR3 DNA sequence: TGTGCCAGCAGTTTACGGAGGACAGGCCAAGGCGAGCAGTACTTC. This encodes CASSLRRTGQGEQYF.

This clone was observed a single time. The chain couples TRBV5-1 to TRBJ1-6; 10 bases are shared with TRBD1. The CDR3 length is 16 residues. V shed 5 bases, J shed 6 bases, and the junction held 8 bases outside the gene matches. Germline V CDR1 and CDR2: SGHRS, YFSETQ. The CDR3 is CASSSGTGATNSPLHF. CDR3 DNA sequence: TGCGCCAGCAGTTCCGGGACAGGGGCCACTAATTCACCCCTCCACTTT.

This clone was seen just once. The genes are TRBV19 and TRBJ1-4; perhaps TRBD1 as D (6 bases). Germline lookup yields CDR1 LNHDA and CDR2 SQIVND (reference sequence). V lost 6 bases to trimming and J lost 5 bases, with 13 bases between them. This CDR3 is 14 amino acids long. CDR3 sequence reads: CASSYRVSNEKLFF. The CDR3 DNA sequence: TGTGCCAGTAGCTACAGGGTGTCGAATGAAAAACTGTTTTTT.

This chain links TRBV19 with TRBJ1-1, with D possibly TRBD1 on 5 matching bases. The CDR3 contains 16 residues. V shed 3 bases and J shed 5 bases, with 19 bases lying between them. From germline, CDR1 is LNHDA and CDR2 SQIVND (reference sequence). CDR3 residues: CASSIGLGGVQTEAFF. The CDR3, as DNA: TGTGCCAGTAGTATTGGTTTGGGGGGTGTACAGACTGAAGCTTTCTTT.